These 30 T cell receptor beta chains were all obtained from the same sample, sequenced in a study of T-cell memory formation after mild COVID-19. TCRdb redid the calling of the 5' RACE reads with MiXCR, one entry per CDR3 protein. The sample has roughly 190,000 distinct CDR3 sequences, approximately 16% seen once; the top ten hold 2% to 3%. Sequencing used PBMCs or a T cell subset sorted from them (not recorded which). These receptors came from an adult woman who had mild COVID-19 (a few samples of this study predate the infection). Cell type and time point are not known.

The chain combines TRBV19 with TRBJ2-7, with D possibly being TRBD1 (6 bases). CDR1 LNHDA and CDR2 SQIVND come from the germline V gene (reference sequence). This CDR3 is 14 amino acids long. Trimming cost V 4 bases and J 3 bases, with 13 bases left between them. The CDR3 DNA sequence: TGTGCCAGTAGTACAGGGGATTACGGCTACGAGCAGTACTTC. This gives the protein CASSTGDYGYEQYF.

This clonotype was counted between two and nine times. The rearrangement uses TRBV29-1 and TRBJ2-3; 8 bases line up with TRBD2. Trimming removed 2 bases from V and 5 bases from J; junction bases left unmatched: 6. CDR1 and CDR2 (germline): SQVTM, ANQGSEA. The CDR3 spans 14 residues. The CDR3 loop reads CSVESGGFGDTQYF. The CDR3 nucleotides read TGCAGCGTTGAATCGGGAGGGTTTGGAGATACGCAGTATTTT.

The chain uses TRBV6-5 and TRBJ2-7; D call uncertain. Germline CDR1 MNHEY, CDR2 SVGAGI. The CDR3 loop spans 11 amino acids. V was shortened by 6 bases and J by 3 bases, with 6 bases between the two germline ends. CDR3 nucleotide sequence: TGTGCCAGCAGAACCTACTACGAGCAGTACTTC. Its translation is CASRTYYEQYF.

The rearrangement uses TRBV6-6 and TRBJ2-7, with a weak D call TRBD1 (5 bases). Per the germline V gene, CDR1 is MNHNY and CDR2 is SVGAGI (reference sequence). The CDR3 contains 13 residues. V was clipped by 5 bases and J by 4 bases, with 12 bases between them. The CDR3 sequence: CASSPRQSYEQYF. In DNA, the CDR3 is TGTGCCAGCAGTCCACGACAGTCTTACGAGCAGTACTTC.

CDR3 sequence: CASSQAGQGLREQYF. CDR3 bases: TGTGCCAGCAGTCAGGCGGGACAGGGCTTGAGGGAGCAGTACTTC. The V call is TRBV27, the J call TRBJ2-7; 9 nucleotides agree with TRBD1. Germline lookup yields CDR1 MNHEY and CDR2 SMNVEV (reference sequence). The CDR3 contains 15 residues. V trimming: 5 bases; J trimming: 7 bases; junction bases outside the gene matches: 12.

This clonotype has more than one count but fewer than ten. The CDR3 reads CASSREYEQFF. In DNA form, the CDR3 reads TGTGCCAGCAGCCGAGAGTACGAGCAGTTCTTC. The chain has TRBV12-3 or TRBV12-4 and TRBJ2-1; D is ambiguous. V dropped 6 bases and J dropped 10 bases, with 10 bases sitting between them. There are 11 residues in the CDR3.

J is TRBJ2-3 and V is TRBV24-1, with TRBD1 identical over 9 bases. V trimming: 4 bases; J trimming: 1 base; junction bases outside the gene matches: 5. The CDR3 contains 16 residues. CDR1 and CDR2 from the germline V gene are KGHDR and SFDVKD. DNA for the CDR3: TGTGCCACCAGTGAGGGTGGGACAGGGTGCACAGATACGCAGTATTTT. It codes for CATSEGGTGCTDTQYF.

This clonotype came up a few times. The chain couples TRBV4-2 to TRBJ1-2; 7 nucleotides align to TRBD1. Germline values: CDR1 LGHNA, CDR2 YNFKEQ. With V trimmed by 2 bases and J by 3 bases, 6 bases remained unmatched. The CDR3 is 15 amino acids. The CDR3 DNA reads TGTGCCAGCAGCCAACTTGGACAGGAGGACTATGGCTACACCTTC. It specifies CASSQLGQEDYGYTF.

This clonotype was counted between two and nine times. The rearrangement joins TRBV25-1 to TRBJ2-7, with D uncertain. CDR1 and CDR2 (germline): MGHDK, SYGVNS. The CDR3 spans 11 residues. Trimming removed 5 bases at V and 4 bases at J, with 6 bases between. CDR3 region: CASSIGYEQYF. The CDR3 DNA follows: TGTGCCAGCAGTATCGGGTACGAGCAGTACTTC.

The table lists this clonotype with a few counts. The chain couples TRBV7-3 to TRBJ2-3; D is undetermined. Per germline, CDR1 SGHTA and CDR2 FQGTGA. V shed 5 bases and J shed 4 bases, with 10 bases lying between them. This CDR3 comprises 13 residues. CDR3 coding DNA: TGTGCCAGCAGCCCGTCTAAAGCAGATACGCAGTATTTT. It encodes CASSPSKADTQYF. Looking up the rest from reference TRBV7-3 and TRBJ2-3 gives the full variable domain: GAGVSQTPSNKVTEKGKYVELRCDPISGHTALYWYRQSLGQGPEFLIYFQGTGAADDSGLPNDRFFAVRPEGSVSTLKIQRTERGDSAVYLCASSPSKADTQYFGPGTRLTVL.

The chain combines TRBV5-4 with TRBJ1-1; D is undetermined. Trimming shortened V by 1 base and J by 7 bases, and 14 bases separated the two germline ends. The CDR3 has 14 residues. The germline V gene encodes CDR1 SGHNT and CDR2 YYREEE (reference sequence). The CDR3, as DNA: TGTGCCAGCAGCTTGTATGGTCGGCAGGTTGAAGCTTTCTTT. It yields the protein CASSLYGRQVEAFF.

The sample holds a few counts of this clonotype. The V call is TRBV24-1, the J call TRBJ2-1; D ambiguous. This CDR3 is 14 amino acids long. Trimming left V 2 bases short and J 6 bases short, with 10 bases between. Germline CDR1 and CDR2: KGHDR and SFDVKD. This CDR3 is CATSDSGWTNEQFF. The CDR3, as DNA: TGTGCCACCAGTGATTCTGGCTGGACCAATGAGCAGTTCTTC.

This clonotype was counted only a few times. The chain has TRBV15 and TRBJ1-5; possible D gene TRBD1, 6 bases. The germline V gene encodes CDR1 LNHNV and CDR2 YYDKDF (reference sequence). Trimming left V 4 bases short and J 3 bases short, with 13 bases between. This CDR3 is 15 amino acids long. The CDR3 here is CATSIGTGFNQPQHF. In DNA form, the CDR3 reads TGTGCCACCAGCATCGGAACAGGGTTCAATCAGCCCCAGCATTTT.

This clonotype has only a few counts. This chain connects TRBV9 to TRBJ2-3; D possibly matches TRBD1 or TRBD2 (6 bases each). V lost 4 bases and J lost 2, with 17 bases in between. Germline V lookup: CDR1 SGDLS, CDR2 YYNGEE. There are 16 residues in the CDR3. The CDR3 loop is CASSTGTSLNTDTQYF. CDR3 DNA: TGTGCCAGCAGCACAGGGACTTCATTGAACACAGATACGCAGTATTTT.

The chain recombines TRBV10-3 with TRBJ2-7; 11 bases agree with TRBD2. The length of the CDR3 is 17 residues. J lost 2 bases, V lost 2 bases, and 8 bases had no gene match. The germline CDR1 and CDR2 sequences are ENHRY and SYGVKD. This chain's CDR3 is CAISESVASGRTYEQYF. The CDR3 nucleotides read TGTGCCATCAGTGAGAGCGTGGCTAGCGGGAGGACCTACGAGCAGTACTTC.

This clonotype has more than one count but fewer than ten. V usage is TRBV12-3 or TRBV12-4 and J usage is TRBJ1-2, with a weak D call TRBD1 (5 bases). The CDR3 consists of 13 residues. V shed 7 bases and J shed 8 bases, with 17 bases lying between them. The CDR3 is CASTLTARDGYTF. The CDR3 DNA follows: TGTGCCAGCACCTTAACGGCCAGGGACGGCTACACCTTC.

This clonotype was picked up a small number of times. The CDR3: CASSLGLSTEAFF. CDR3 nucleotides: TGTGCCAGCAGTTTGGGGCTCAGCACTGAAGCTTTCTTT. The genes are TRBV12-3 or TRBV12-4 and TRBJ1-1; D possibly corresponds to TRBD1 (5 bases). CDR3 size: 13 residues. The V gene lost 3 bases and the J gene lost 4 bases, with 9 bases spanning the gap.

The chain carries TRBV7-2 and TRBJ1-2; D ambiguous. This CDR3 spans 15 amino acids. Germline CDR1 is SGHTA and CDR2 is FQGNSA. V dropped 5 bases and J dropped 0 bases, with 13 bases sitting between them. The DNA for the CDR3 is TGTGCCAGCAGCCACCCTGGGCCATCTAACTATGGCTACACCTTC. Amino acid sequence: CASSHPGPSNYGYTF.

The V call is TRBV2, the J call TRBJ2-3; 8 nucleotides agree with TRBD2. Looked up from germline, CDR1 is SNHLY and CDR2 is FYNNEI. The trim removed 6 bases at V and 4 bases at J, leaving 6 bases unmatched. The CDR3 consists of 14 residues. DNA of the CDR3: TGTGCCAGCAGAATACTAGCGGCCGCAGATACGCAGTATTTT. This encodes CASRILAAADTQYF.

The rearrangement joins TRBV7-9 to TRBJ1-6; no definite D call. The CDR3 has 16 residues. CDR1 and CDR2 (germline): SEHNR, FQNEAQ (reference sequence). Trimming shortened V by 5 bases and J by 8 bases, and 19 bases separated the two germline ends. The CDR3 bases are TGTGCCAGCAGCACACGACTTCTTTCGGACGATTCACCCCTCCACTTT. Amino acid sequence: CASSTRLLSDDSPLHF.

This clonotype was seen a handful of times. J is TRBJ1-5 and V is TRBV5-1; possible D gene TRBD1, 5 bases. The CDR3 is made up of 15 amino acids. V shed 2 bases and J shed 0 bases, with 9 bases lying between them. Germline CDR1 reads SGHRS; CDR2 reads YFSETQ. CDR3 sequence reads: CASSFGGNSNQPQHF. Here the CDR3 DNA reads TGCGCCAGCAGCTTCGGGGGTAATAGCAATCAGCCCCAGCATTTT.

This clonotype was seen only a few times. The V call is TRBV6-6, the J call TRBJ1-4, with D tentatively TRBD1 (5 bases). Trimming pared 6 bases from V and 5 bases from J, leaving 16 bases between. The CDR3 sequence is 15 residues long. Germline V CDR1 and CDR2: MNHNY, SVGAGI (reference sequence). For the CDR3, the DNA is TGTGCCAGCAGGTTTCGGGGGGGAGTAAATGAAAAACTGTTTTTT. Protein: CASRFRGGVNEKLFF.

This clonotype has only a few counts. This rearrangement joins TRBV18 to TRBJ2-3; D assignment may be TRBD1 or TRBD2 (6 bases each). The CDR3 is made up of 14 amino acids. The V and J ends lost 5 bases and 2 bases respectively, with 11 bases between them. The V gene's germline CDR1 is KGHSH and CDR2 LQKENI. The CDR3 DNA reads as TGTGCCAGCTCAAATTCGGGGGCCACAGATACGCAGTATTTT. This gives the protein CASSNSGATDTQYF.

This chain joins TRBV6-6 and TRBJ1-2, with D uncertain. The V end was cut by 0 bases, the J end by 7 bases, with 9 bases between. The CDR3 has 13 amino acids. Germline V CDR1 and CDR2: MNHNY, SVGAGI (reference sequence). The CDR3 DNA reads as TGTGCCAGCAGTTACTCGGCAGGTACTGGCTACACCTTC. It translates to CASSYSAGTGYTF.

This sequence joins TRBV7-2 and TRBJ1-3; 11 bases map to TRBD1. Germline CDR1 reads SGHTA; CDR2 reads FQGNSA. V trimming: 5 bases; J trimming: 0 bases; junction bases outside the gene matches: 6. This CDR3 contains 17 residues. CDR3 DNA sequence: TGTGCCAGCAGCCGCACGGACAGGGGGCTCTCTGGAAACACCATATATTTT. As protein: CASSRTDRGLSGNTIYF.

This clonotype was observed a few times. The chain carries TRBV6-2 or TRBV6-3 and TRBJ1-1; 7 bases align to TRBD1. This CDR3 spans 14 amino acids. J lost 1 base, V lost 6 bases, and 5 bases had no gene match. Germline CDR1 and CDR2: MNHEY and SVGEGT. CDR3 region: CASRPGQQNTEAFF. The CDR3, as DNA: TGTGCCAGCAGACCGGGACAGCAGAACACTGAAGCTTTCTTT.

The chain couples TRBV27 to TRBJ2-3, with D hard to call. Germline V gene lookup returns CDR1 MNHEY and CDR2 SMNVEV (reference sequence). Trimming took off 4 bases at V and 5 bases at J, with 13 bases between the two ends. The CDR3 covers 14 residues. The CDR3 loop reads CASSSPFRGDTQYF. The CDR3 nucleotides read TGTGCCAGCAGTTCCCCCTTCCGAGGAGATACGCAGTATTTT.

The J gene is TRBJ1-1, the V gene TRBV3-1; tentative D call: TRBD1 (5 bases). The CDR3 contains 14 residues. Trimming took off 1 base at V and 6 bases at J, with 12 bases between the two ends. Germline loops: CDR1 LGHDT, CDR2 YNNKEL (reference sequence). The CDR3 here is CASSQAKGPAEAFF. The CDR3 coding sequence is TGTGCCAGCAGCCAAGCGAAGGGGCCGGCTGAAGCTTTCTTT.

The chain is built from TRBV25-1 and TRBJ2-1; 7 bases align to TRBD1. The trim removed 5 bases at V and 4 bases at J, leaving 8 bases unmatched. CDR1 MGHDK and CDR2 SYGVNS come from the germline V gene. The CDR3 is made up of 15 amino acids. The CDR3 loop reads CASSTSGTAYNEQFF. In DNA, the CDR3 is TGTGCCAGCAGTACCTCCGGGACAGCTTACAATGAGCAGTTCTTC. The whole variable domain, remainder taken from reference TRBV25-1 and TRBJ2-1, is EADIYQTPRYLVIGTGKKITLECSQTMGHDKMYWYQQDPGMELHLIHYSYGVNSTEKGDLSSESTVSRIRTEHFPLTLESARPSHTSQYLCASSTSGTAYNEQFFGPGTRLTVL.

This clonotype was seen repeatedly, ten times or more. The rearrangement links TRBV29-1 to TRBJ2-1; D gene ambiguous. This CDR3 has 14 residues. V lost 5 bases and J lost 5, with 16 bases in between. Germline V gene sequence: CDR1 SQVTM, CDR2 ANQGSEA. The CDR3 nucleotides are TGCAGCGTTCCGACTTGGGTTCGCGACAATGAGCAGTTCTTC. Its translation: CSVPTWVRDNEQFF.